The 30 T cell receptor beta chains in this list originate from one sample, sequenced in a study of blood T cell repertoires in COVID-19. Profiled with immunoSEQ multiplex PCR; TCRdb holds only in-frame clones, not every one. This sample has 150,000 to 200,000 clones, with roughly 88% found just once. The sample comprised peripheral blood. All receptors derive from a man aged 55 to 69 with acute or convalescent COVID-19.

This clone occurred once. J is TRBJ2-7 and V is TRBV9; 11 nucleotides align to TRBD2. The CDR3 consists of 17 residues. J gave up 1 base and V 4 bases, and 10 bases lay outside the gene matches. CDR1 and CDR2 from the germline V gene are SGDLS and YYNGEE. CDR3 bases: TGTGCCAGCAGCCCCCAGAGGGGGACTAGCGGTTCCTACGAGCAGTACTTC. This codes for CASSPQRGTSGSYEQYF.

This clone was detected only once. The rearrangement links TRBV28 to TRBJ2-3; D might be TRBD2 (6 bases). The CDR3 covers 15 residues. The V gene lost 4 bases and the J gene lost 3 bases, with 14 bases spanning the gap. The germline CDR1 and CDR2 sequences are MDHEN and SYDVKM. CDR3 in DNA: TGTGCCAGCAGTTCTTCCGGGACTCTGACAGATACGCAGTATTTT. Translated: CASSSSGTLTDTQYF.

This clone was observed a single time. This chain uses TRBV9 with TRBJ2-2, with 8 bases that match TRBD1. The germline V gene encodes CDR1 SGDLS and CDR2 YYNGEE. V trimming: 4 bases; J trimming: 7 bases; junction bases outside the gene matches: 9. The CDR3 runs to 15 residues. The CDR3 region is CASSTGQGSYGELFF. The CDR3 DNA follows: TGTGCCAGCAGCACCGGACAGGGATCGTACGGGGAGCTGTTTTTT.

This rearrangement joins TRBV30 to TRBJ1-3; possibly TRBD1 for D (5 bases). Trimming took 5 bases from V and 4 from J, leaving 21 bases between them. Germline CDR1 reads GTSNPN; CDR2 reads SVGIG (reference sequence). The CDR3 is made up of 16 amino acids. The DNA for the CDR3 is TGTGCCTGGGGGGCGGCAGGGAAAAGCCAAGGAAACACCATATATTTT. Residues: CAWGAAGKSQGNTIYF.

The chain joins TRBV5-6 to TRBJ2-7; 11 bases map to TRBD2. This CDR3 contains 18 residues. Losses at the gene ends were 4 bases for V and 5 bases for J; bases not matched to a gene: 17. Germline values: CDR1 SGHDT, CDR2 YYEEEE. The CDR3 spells CASSAAGTSGTRRNEQYF. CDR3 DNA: TGTGCCAGCAGCGCAGCCGGGACTAGCGGAACAAGGAGGAACGAGCAGTACTTC.

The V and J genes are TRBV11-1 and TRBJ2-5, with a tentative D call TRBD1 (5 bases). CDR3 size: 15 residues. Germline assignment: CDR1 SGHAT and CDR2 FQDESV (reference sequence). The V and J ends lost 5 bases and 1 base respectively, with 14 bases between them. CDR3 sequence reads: CASSPISGFQETQYF. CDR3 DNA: TGTGCCAGCAGCCCCATTTCAGGGTTCCAAGAGACCCAGTACTTC.

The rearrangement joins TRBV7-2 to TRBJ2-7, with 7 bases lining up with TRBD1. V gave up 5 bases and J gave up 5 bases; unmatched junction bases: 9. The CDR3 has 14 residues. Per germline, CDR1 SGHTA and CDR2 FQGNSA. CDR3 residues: CASSVDRAGNEQYF. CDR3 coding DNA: TGTGCCAGCAGCGTTGACAGGGCAGGTAACGAGCAGTACTTC.

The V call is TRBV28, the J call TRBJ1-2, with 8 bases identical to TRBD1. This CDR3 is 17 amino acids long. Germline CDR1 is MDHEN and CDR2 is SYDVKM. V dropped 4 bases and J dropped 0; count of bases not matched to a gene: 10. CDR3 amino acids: CASSSGQGKKTNYGYTF. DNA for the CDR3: TGTGCCAGCAGTTCTGGACAGGGAAAGAAGACTAACTATGGCTACACCTTC.

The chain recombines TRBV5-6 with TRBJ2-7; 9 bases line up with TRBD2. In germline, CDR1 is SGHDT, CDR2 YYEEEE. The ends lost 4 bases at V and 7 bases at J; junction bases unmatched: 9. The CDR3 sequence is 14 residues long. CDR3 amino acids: CASSEGLAGREQYF. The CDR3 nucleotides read TGTGCCAGCAGCGAGGGACTAGCAGGCAGAGAGCAGTACTTC.

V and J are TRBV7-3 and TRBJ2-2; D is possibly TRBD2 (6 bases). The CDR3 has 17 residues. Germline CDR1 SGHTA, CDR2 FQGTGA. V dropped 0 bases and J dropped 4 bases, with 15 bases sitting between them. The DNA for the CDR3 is TGTGCCAGCAGCTTAACGTCCATGGGAGGAGGCACCGGGGAGCTGTTTTTT. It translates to CASSLTSMGGGTGELFF. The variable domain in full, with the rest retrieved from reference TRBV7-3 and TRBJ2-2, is GAGVSQTPSNKVTEKGKYVELRCDPISGHTALYWYRQSLGQGPEFLIYFQGTGAADDSGLPNDRFFAVRPEGSVSTLKIQRTERGDSAVYLCASSLTSMGGGTGELFFGEGSRLTVL.

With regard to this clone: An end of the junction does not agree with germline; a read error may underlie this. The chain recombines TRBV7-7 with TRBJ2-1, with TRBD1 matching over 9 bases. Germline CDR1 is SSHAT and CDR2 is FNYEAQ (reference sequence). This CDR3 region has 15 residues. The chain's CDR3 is CASSLGTGTHNEQFF. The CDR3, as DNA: TGTGCTAGCAGCTTAGGGACAGGGACCCACAATGAGCAGTTCTTC.

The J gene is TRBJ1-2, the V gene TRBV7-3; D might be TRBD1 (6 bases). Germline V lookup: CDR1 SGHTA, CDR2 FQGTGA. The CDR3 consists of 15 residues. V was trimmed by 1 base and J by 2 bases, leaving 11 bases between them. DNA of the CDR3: TGTGCCAGCAGCTTAAAGGCCAGGGGAAACTATGGCTACACCTTC. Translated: CASSLKARGNYGYTF.

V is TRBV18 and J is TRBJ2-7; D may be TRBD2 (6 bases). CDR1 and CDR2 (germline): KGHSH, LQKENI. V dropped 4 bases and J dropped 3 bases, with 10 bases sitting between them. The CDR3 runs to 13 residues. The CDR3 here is CASSQGLIYEQYF. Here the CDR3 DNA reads TGTGCCAGCTCACAGGGACTTATCTACGAGCAGTACTTC.

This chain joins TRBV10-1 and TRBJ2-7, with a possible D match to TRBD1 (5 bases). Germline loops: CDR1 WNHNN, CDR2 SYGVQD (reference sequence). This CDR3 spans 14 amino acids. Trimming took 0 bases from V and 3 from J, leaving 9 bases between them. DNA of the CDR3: TGCGCCAGCAGTGAGTCAGGTACAGGCTACGAGCAGTACTTC. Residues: CASSESGTGYEQYF.

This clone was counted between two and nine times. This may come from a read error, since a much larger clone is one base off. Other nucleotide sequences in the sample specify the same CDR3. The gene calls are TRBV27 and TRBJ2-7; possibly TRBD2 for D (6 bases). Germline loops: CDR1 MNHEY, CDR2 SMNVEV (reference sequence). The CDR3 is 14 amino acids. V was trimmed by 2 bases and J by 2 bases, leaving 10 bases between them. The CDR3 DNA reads TGTGCCAGCAGTTTAAGACTAGGGGCCTACGAGCAGTACTTC. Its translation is CASSLRLGAYEQYF.

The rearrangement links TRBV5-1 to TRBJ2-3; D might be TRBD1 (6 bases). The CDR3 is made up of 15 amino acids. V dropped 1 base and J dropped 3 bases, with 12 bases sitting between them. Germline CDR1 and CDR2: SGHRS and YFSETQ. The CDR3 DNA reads TGCGCCAGCAGCTTGAAAACAGGGTCAACAGATACGCAGTATTTT. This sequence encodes CASSLKTGSTDTQYF.

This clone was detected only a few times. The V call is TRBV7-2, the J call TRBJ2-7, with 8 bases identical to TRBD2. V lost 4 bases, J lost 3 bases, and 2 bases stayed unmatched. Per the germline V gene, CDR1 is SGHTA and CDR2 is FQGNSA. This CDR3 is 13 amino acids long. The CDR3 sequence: CASSWTSSYEQYF. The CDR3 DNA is TGTGCCAGCAGCTGGACTAGCAGCTACGAGCAGTACTTC.

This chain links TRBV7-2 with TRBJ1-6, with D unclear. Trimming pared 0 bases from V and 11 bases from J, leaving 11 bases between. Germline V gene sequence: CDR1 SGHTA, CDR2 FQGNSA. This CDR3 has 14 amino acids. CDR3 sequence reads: CASSLATARTPLHF. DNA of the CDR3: TGTGCCAGCAGCTTAGCCACAGCACGCACACCCCTCCACTTT.

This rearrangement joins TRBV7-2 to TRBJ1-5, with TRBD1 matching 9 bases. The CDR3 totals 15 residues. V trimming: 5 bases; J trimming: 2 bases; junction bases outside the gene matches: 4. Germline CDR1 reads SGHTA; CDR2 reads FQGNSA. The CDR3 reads CASSMWTGGNQPQHF. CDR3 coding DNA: TGTGCCAGCAGCATGTGGACAGGGGGCAATCAGCCCCAGCATTTT.

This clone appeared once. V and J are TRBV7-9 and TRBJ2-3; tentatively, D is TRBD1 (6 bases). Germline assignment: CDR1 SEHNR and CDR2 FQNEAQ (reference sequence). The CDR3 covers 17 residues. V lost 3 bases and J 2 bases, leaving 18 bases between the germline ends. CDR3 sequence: CASSFPVEGGNTDTQYF. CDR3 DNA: TGTGCCAGCAGCTTCCCGGTTGAAGGGGGAAACACAGATACGCAGTATTTT.

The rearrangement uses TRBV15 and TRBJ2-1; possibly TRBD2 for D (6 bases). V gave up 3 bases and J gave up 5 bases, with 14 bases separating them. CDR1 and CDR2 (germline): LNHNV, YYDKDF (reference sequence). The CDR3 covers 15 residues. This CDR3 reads CATSRLHGGDNEQFF. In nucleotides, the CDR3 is TGTGCCACCAGCAGGCTACATGGCGGGGACAATGAGCAGTTCTTC.

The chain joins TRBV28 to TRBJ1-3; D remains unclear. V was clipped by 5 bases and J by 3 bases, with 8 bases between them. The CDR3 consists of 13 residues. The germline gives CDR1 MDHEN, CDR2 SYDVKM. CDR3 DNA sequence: TGTGCCAGCAGTACGGGTTATGGAAACACCATATATTTT. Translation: CASSTGYGNTIYF.

The DNA for the CDR3 is TGTGCCAGTAGCCTACACGGGACCTACGAGCAGTACTTC. Translating it yields CASSLHGTYEQYF. V usage is TRBV19 and J usage is TRBJ2-7; perhaps TRBD2 as D (5 bases). Trimming stripped 6 bases from V and 2 bases from J, with 11 bases between. Germline CDR1 and CDR2: LNHDA and SQIVND (reference sequence). There are 13 residues in the CDR3.

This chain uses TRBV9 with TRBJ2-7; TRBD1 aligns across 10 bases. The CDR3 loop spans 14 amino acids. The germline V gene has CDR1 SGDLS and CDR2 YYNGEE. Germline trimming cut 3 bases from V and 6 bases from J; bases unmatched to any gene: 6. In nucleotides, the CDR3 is TGTGCCAGCAGCGCCGGGACAGGGGAACTCGAGCAGTACTTC. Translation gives CASSAGTGELEQYF.

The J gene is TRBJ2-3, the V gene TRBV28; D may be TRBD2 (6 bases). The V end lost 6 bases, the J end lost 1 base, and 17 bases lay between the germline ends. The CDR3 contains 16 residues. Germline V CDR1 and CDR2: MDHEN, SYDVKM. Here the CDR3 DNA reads TGTGCCAGCAGACCGGGACTCCCTGAGGGCACAGATACGCAGTATTTT. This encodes CASRPGLPEGTDTQYF.

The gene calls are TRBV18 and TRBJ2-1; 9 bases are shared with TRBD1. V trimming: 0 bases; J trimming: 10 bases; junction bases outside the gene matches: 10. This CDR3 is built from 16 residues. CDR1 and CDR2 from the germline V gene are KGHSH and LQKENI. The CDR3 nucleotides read TGTGCCAGCTCACCACCAGAGACAGGGGGTGATACGGAGCAGTTCTTC. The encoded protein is CASSPPETGGDTEQFF.

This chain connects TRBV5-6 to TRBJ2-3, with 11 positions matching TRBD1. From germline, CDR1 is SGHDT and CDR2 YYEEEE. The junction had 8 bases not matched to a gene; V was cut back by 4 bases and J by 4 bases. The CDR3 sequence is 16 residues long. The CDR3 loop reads CASSQLDRGRSDTQYF. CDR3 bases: TGTGCCAGCAGCCAATTGGACAGGGGGCGGTCAGATACGCAGTATTTT.

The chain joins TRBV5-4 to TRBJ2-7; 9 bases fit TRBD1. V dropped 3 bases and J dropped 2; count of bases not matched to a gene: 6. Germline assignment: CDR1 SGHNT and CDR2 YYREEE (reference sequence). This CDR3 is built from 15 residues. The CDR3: CASSSMGQGAYEQYF. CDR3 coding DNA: TGTGCCAGCAGCTCCATGGGACAGGGAGCCTACGAGCAGTACTTC. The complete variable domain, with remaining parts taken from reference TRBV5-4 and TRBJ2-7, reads ETGVTQSPTHLIKTRGQQVTLRCSSQSGHNTVSWYQQALGQGPQFIFQYYREEENGRGNFPPRFSGLQFPNYSSELNVNALELDDSALYLCASSSMGQGAYEQYFGPGTRLTVT.

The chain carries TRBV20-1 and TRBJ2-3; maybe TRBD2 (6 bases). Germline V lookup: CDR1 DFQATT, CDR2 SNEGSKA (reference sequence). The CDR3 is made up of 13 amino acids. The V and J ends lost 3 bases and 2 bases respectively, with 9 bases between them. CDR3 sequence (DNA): TGCAGTGCTAGTAGGGACTTCACAGATACGCAGTATTTT. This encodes CSASRDFTDTQYF.

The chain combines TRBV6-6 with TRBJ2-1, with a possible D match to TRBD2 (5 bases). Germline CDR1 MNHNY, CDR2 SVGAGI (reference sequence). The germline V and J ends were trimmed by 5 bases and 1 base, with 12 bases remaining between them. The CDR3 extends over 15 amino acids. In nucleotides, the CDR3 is TGTGCCAGCAGTCCCTGGCGGACTTCCTACAATGAGCAGTTCTTC. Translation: CASSPWRTSYNEQFF.